This T cell receptor (beta chain) came from a study of shared clonotypes between healthy human individuals. Findings of the study overall: Naive CD4 clonotype sharing across several donors was approximately 5%.

Assay execution took place at the deep level. Generated by immunoSEQ multiplex PCR, the TCRdb table keeps only in-frame clones and is missing some. The data show around 510,000 clones, approximately 95% seen once. The CDR3 is made up of 17 amino acids. Germline V gene data show CDR1 as MDHEN and CDR2 as SYDVKM. V lost 5 bases, J lost 2 bases, and 19 bases lay in between. Concerning this clone itself: Its matching antigen is unknown.

Sequencing was done on a sample of naive CD4+ T cells sorted from blood. The subset denotes: CD45RA+ positively selected. V is TRBV28 and J is TRBJ1-5; possible D gene TRBD1, 5 bases. The receptor was isolated from a woman aged 25 to 45 in good health. Written as DNA, the CDR3 is TGTGCCAGCAGTGACTGGGGTCAGGGTTTCCGCAATCAGCCCCAGCATTTT. Protein product: CASSDWGQGFRNQPQHF.